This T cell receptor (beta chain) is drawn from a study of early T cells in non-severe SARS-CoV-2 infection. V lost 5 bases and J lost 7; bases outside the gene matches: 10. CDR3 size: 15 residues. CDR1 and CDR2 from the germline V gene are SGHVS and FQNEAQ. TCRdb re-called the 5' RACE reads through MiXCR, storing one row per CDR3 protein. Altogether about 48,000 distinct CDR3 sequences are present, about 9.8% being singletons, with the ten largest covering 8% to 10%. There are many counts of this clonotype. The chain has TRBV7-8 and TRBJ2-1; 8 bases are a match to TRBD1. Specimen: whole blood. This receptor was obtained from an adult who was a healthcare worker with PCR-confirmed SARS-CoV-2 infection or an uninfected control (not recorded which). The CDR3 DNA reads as TGTGCCAGCAGCCCTCTGCGCAGGGGGCGGAATGAGCAGTTCTTC. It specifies CASSPLRRGRNEQFF.